This T cell receptor beta chain was sequenced during a study of cytomegalovirus exposure and HLA in healthy donors. On the study more broadly: There were 100 million to 130 million unique TCR beta sequences, drawn from 150 million to 200 million T cells, in an earlier analysis. Study conclusions and caveats: When presence/absence was analysed, sequencing depth was taken to be roughly uniform across donors.

With respect to this clone: The antigen remains unidentified.

The CDR3 length is 16 residues. The germline V gene encodes CDR1 LNHDA and CDR2 SQIVND (reference sequence). Trimming stripped 5 bases from V and 4 bases from J, with 17 bases between. Primers: 60 Vbeta forward and 13 Jbeta reverse. Using immunoSEQ multiplex PCR, the repertoire was profiled, and TCRdb retains in-frame clones only, with some absent. This sample has over 150,000 clones; approximately 74% occur once, and the top ten carry 2.8%. This sequence originates from a man younger than 35 in good health and CMV-seronegative. The V call is TRBV19, the J call TRBJ2-2; possibly TRBD1 for D (5 bases). Sample: PBMCs. The chain's CDR3 is CASSSRRQYSTGELFF. The CDR3 DNA sequence: TGTGCCAGTAGTTCGCGAAGACAGTACTCCACCGGGGAGCTGTTTTTT.